The next 16 T cell receptor beta chains were all read from a single sample in a study of graft-versus-host responses after intestinal transplantation. This table comes from immunoSEQ multiplex PCR, and its TCRdb copy is limited to in-frame clones, with some not included. The sample has about 11,000 clones, approximately 31% seen once. The specimen was alloreactive CD4+ T cells from a mixed lymphocyte reaction culture, collected before transplantation. Subset in this sample: CFSE-low proliferating T cells sorted from roughly 6-day pre-transplant mixed lymphocyte reaction (GvH or HvG direction). The receptors were gathered from a human patient who was an organ donor for intestinal transplantation.

This clone was observed a few times. The rearrangement links TRBV9 to TRBJ1-2; D not certain. The CDR3 is 12 amino acids. V dropped 7 bases and J dropped 4 bases, with 11 bases sitting between them. Germline loops: CDR1 SGDLS, CDR2 YYNGEE. The CDR3 nucleotides are TGTGCCAGCTCGAGGGCGGGCTATGGCTACACCTTC. Translated: CASSRAGYGYTF.

The chain joins TRBV19 to TRBJ1-3; a weak D match, TRBD1 (6 bases). V was pared by 3 bases and J by 0 bases, with 9 bases between. CDR1 and CDR2 (germline): LNHDA, SQIVND (reference sequence). The CDR3 contains 15 residues. The CDR3 nucleotides are TGTGCCAGTAGTATCGACAGGAGCTCTGGAAACACCATATATTTT. This codes for CASSIDRSSGNTIYF. Based on the CDR3 plus reference TRBV19 and TRBJ1-3, the full variable domain is DGGITQSPKYLFRKEGQNVTLSCEQNLNHDAMYWYRQDPGQGLRLIYYSQIVNDFQKGDIAEGYSVSREKKESFPLTVTSAQKNPTAFYLCASSIDRSSGNTIYFGEGSWLTVV.

A few counts support this clone. J is TRBJ1-2 and V is TRBV5-4; D uncertain. The CDR3 length is 13 residues. Deletions cut 3 bases from V and 10 bases from J, with 16 bases between. Germline loops: CDR1 SGHNT, CDR2 YYREEE (reference sequence). CDR3 amino acids: CASSYPVAGNYTF. DNA for the CDR3: TGTGCCAGCAGCTATCCGGTCGCAGGAAACTACACCTTC.

This CDR3 reads CASSMPGLAEYEQYF. The CDR3 DNA reads as TGTGCCAGCAGCATGCCGGGACTAGCGGAGTACGAGCAGTACTTC. The J gene is TRBJ2-7, the V gene TRBV11-2; 11 bases are a match to TRBD2. Germline CDR1 and CDR2: SGHAT and FQNNGV. Trimming removed 5 bases from V and 4 bases from J; junction bases left unmatched: 7. This CDR3 spans 15 amino acids. Full variable domain (rest looked up from reference TRBV11-2 and TRBJ2-7): EAGVAQSPRYKIIEKRQSVAFWCNPISGHATLYWYQQILGQGPKLLIQFQNNGVVDDSQLPKDRFSAERLKGVDSTLKIQPAKLEDSAVYLCASSMPGLAEYEQYFGPGTRLTVT.

A few counts support this clone. This chain connects TRBV7-8 to TRBJ2-2, with 9 bases matching TRBD2. Germline CDR1 and CDR2: SGHVS and FQNEAQ. This CDR3 contains 18 residues. With 5 bases clipped from V and 5 bases from J, the junction kept 15 bases outside the gene matches. CDR3 DNA: TGTGCCAGCAGCCGAGGTCTACGGCGGGGGGGAAAAACCGGGGAGCTGTTTTTT. It translates to CASSRGLRRGGKTGELFF.

V gene TRBV6-1 combines with J gene TRBJ2-2; 8 bases fit TRBD2. The junction had 8 bases not matched to a gene; V was cut back by 7 bases and J by 4 bases. The CDR3 runs 15 residues. Germline V gene sequence: CDR1 MNHNS, CDR2 SASEGT. The CDR3 reads CASKGAGVPTGELFF. In DNA, the CDR3 is TGTGCCAGCAAGGGAGCGGGGGTTCCCACCGGGGAGCTGTTTTTT.

This chain joins TRBV7-2 and TRBJ1-5; the match to TRBD1 covers 9 bases. V shed 3 bases, J shed 7 bases, and the junction held 7 bases outside the gene matches. Germline-derived CDR1 and CDR2 are SGHTA and FQGNSA. The CDR3 covers 15 residues. CDR3 residues: CASSLGTGSSQPQHF. The DNA of the CDR3 is TGTGCCAGCAGCTTGGGGACAGGGAGTTCCCAGCCCCAGCATTTT. The full variable domain, its missing parts supplied by reference TRBV7-2 and TRBJ1-5, is GAGVSQSPSNKVTEKGKDVELRCDPISGHTALYWYRQSLGQGLEFLIYFQGNSAPDKSGLPSDRFSAERTGGSVSTLTIQRTQQEDSAVYLCASSLGTGSSQPQHFGDGTRLSIL.

This chain joins TRBV7-9 and TRBJ1-5, with 8 bases matching TRBD1. The germline CDR1 and CDR2 sequences are SEHNR and FQNEAQ (reference sequence). Trimming at V came to 8 bases and at J to 6 bases, leaving 6 bases not matched to a gene. The CDR3 has 13 residues. The CDR3 DNA is TGTGCCAGCGGACCAGGGGGCCCTCAGCCCCAGCATTTT. Its translation: CASGPGGPQPQHF.

By share of the sample, this clone is medium-sized. V gene TRBV28 combines with J gene TRBJ1-4, with a weak D call TRBD1 (5 bases). The CDR3 covers 14 residues. V was shortened by 5 bases and J by 10 bases, with 17 bases between the two germline ends. Germline CDR1 is MDHEN and CDR2 is SYDVKM. The CDR3 spells CASSPPGNARKLFF. The CDR3 nucleotides read TGTGCCAGCAGTCCCCCAGGGAACGCAAGAAAACTGTTTTTT. The variable domain in full, completed from reference TRBV28 and TRBJ1-4, reads DVKVTQSSRYLVKRTGEKVFLECVQDMDHENMFWYRQDPGLGLRLIYFSYDVKMKEKGDIPEGYSVSREKKERFSLILESASTNQTSMYLCASSPPGNARKLFFGSGTQLSVL.

The chain carries TRBV19 and TRBJ1-2; D might be TRBD1 (5 bases). This CDR3 contains 12 residues. CDR1 is LNHDA and CDR2 is SQIVND in the germline V gene (reference sequence). The V end was cut by 10 bases, the J end by 10 bases, with 19 bases between. In DNA form, the CDR3 reads TGTGCCACAAACCCGGGGGGGGTCGTCTACACCTTC. This translates into CATNPGGVVYTF.

This chain links TRBV11-2 with TRBJ1-6; 7 bases fit TRBD1. J gave up 6 bases and V 4 bases, and 6 bases lay outside the gene matches. The CDR3 is made up of 15 amino acids. Germline V CDR1 and CDR2: SGHAT, FQNNGV. DNA of the CDR3: TGTGCCAGCAGCTCGACAGGGAGTTCTAATTCACCCCTCCACTTT. Protein: CASSSTGSSNSPLHF.

This clone is labeled medium-sized. The chain couples TRBV10-3 to TRBJ2-7, with 10 bases identical to TRBD2. Germline CDR1 reads ENHRY; CDR2 reads SYGVKD. The trim removed 1 base at V and 2 bases at J, leaving 2 bases unmatched. This CDR3 contains 15 residues. The CDR3 region has the DNA TGTGCCATCAGTGAGTTTGGACTAGCGGCCTACGAGCAGTACTTC. This codes for CAISEFGLAAYEQYF.

This clone has only a few counts. The gene calls are TRBV5-4 and TRBJ1-1; D call uncertain. V was trimmed by 4 bases and J by 1 base, leaving 8 bases between them. The CDR3 loop spans 13 amino acids. Germline-derived CDR1 and CDR2 are SGHNT and YYREEE (reference sequence). The CDR3 coding sequence is TGTGCCAGCAGCCTAACCCCGAACACTGAAGCTTTCTTT. It yields the protein CASSLTPNTEAFF.

Concerning this clone itself: The same CDR3 also results from other DNA sequences found in this sample. V usage is TRBV6-1 and J usage is TRBJ2-7; perhaps TRBD1 as D (6 bases). The V gene lost 3 bases and the J gene lost 1 base, with 10 bases spanning the gap. In germline, CDR1 is MNHNS, CDR2 SASEGT. This CDR3 spans 14 amino acids. CDR3 region: CASSEGQGSYEQYF. DNA for the CDR3: TGTGCCAGCAGTGAGGGGCAGGGGTCCTACGAGCAGTACTTC.

V gene TRBV5-1 combines with J gene TRBJ2-4, with D maybe TRBD1 (6 bases). This CDR3 region has 15 residues. Germline V CDR1 and CDR2: SGHRS, YFSETQ. V was clipped by 3 bases and J by 8 bases, with 18 bases between them. The CDR3 nucleotides are TGCGCCAGCAGCTCCATCAGGGGTGGTGGAGACATTCAGTACTTC. Translation gives CASSSIRGGGDIQYF.

The chain recombines TRBV30 with TRBJ1-6; D is unclear. This CDR3 is 14 amino acids long. Trimming pared 1 base from V and 9 bases from J, leaving 13 bases between. Germline V gene sequence: CDR1 GTSNPN, CDR2 SVGIG (reference sequence). The CDR3 sequence: CAWSGLGSGSPLHF. The CDR3 DNA sequence: TGTGCCTGGAGTGGATTAGGGAGCGGTTCACCCCTCCACTTT. The complete variable domain, with remaining parts taken from reference TRBV30 and TRBJ1-6, reads SQTIHQWPATLVQPVGSPLSLECTVEGTSNPNLYWYRQAAGRGLQLLFYSVGIGQISSEVPQNLSASRPQDRQFILSSKKLLLSDSGFYLCAWSGLGSGSPLHFGNGTRLTVT.